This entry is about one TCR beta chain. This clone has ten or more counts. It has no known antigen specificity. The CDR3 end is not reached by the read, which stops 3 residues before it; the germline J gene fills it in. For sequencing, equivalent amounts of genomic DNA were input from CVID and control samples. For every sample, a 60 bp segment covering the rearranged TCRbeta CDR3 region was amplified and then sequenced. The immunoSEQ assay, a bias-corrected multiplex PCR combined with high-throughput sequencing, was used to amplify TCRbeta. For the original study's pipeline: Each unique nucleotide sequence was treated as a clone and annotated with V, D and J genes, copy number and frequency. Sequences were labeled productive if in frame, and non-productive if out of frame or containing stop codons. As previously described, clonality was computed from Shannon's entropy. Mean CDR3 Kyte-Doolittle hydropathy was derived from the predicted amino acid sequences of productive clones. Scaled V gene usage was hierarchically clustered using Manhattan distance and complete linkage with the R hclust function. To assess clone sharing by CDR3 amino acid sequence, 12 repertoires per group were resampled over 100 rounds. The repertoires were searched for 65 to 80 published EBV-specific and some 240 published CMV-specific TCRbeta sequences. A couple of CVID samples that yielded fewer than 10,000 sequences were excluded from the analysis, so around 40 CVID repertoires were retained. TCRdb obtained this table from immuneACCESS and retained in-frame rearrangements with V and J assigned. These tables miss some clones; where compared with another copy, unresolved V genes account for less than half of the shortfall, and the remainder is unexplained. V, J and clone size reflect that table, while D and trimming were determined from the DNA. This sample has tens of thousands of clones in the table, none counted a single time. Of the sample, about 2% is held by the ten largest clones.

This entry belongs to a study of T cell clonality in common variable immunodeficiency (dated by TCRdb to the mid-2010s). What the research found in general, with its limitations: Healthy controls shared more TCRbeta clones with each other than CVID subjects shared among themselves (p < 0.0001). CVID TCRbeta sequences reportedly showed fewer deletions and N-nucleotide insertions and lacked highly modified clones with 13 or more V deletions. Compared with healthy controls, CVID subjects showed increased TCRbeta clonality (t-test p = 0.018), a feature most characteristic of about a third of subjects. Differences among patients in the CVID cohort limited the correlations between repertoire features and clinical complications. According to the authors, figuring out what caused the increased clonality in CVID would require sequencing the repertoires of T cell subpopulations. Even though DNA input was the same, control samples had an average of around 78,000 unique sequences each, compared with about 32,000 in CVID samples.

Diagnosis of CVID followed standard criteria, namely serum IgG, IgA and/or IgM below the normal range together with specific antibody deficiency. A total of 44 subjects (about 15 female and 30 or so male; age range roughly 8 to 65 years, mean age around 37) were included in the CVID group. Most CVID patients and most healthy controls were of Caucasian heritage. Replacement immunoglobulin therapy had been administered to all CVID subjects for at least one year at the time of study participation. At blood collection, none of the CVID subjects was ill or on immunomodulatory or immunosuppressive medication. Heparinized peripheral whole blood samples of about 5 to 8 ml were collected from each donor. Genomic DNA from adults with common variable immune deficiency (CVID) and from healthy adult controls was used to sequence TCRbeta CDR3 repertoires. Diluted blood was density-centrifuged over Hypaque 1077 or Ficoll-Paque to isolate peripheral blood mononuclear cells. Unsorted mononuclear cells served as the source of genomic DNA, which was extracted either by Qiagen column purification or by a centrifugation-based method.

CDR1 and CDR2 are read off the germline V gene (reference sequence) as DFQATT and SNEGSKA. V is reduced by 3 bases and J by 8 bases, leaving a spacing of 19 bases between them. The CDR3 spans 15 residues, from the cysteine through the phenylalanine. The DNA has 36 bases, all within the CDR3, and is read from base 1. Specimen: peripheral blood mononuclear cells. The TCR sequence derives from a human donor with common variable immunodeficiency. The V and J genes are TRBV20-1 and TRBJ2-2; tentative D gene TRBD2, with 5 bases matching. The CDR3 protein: CSASGDSSIRGELFF. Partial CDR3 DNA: TGCAGTGCTAGCGGGGATAGCTCCATTCGTGGGGAG.